This record covers a single TCR beta chain. This sample is part of a study of control samples from healthy donors and cancer patients. TCRdb keeps only in-frame clones here, not all; method: immunoSEQ multiplex PCR. The top ten hold under 30% of the sample, which has 63,000 or so clones, approximately 87% seen once. Trimming left V 7 bases short and J 4 bases short, with 4 bases between. The germline gives CDR1 LNHDA, CDR2 SQIVND (reference sequence). This CDR3 region has 10 residues. The rearrangement uses TRBV19 and TRBJ2-5, with D hard to call. Sequenced input: blood. The TCR sequence derives from a man aged 45-60 years in good health. The CDR3 is CASMGETQYF. DNA of the CDR3: TGTGCCAGTATGGGAGAGACCCAGTACTTC.